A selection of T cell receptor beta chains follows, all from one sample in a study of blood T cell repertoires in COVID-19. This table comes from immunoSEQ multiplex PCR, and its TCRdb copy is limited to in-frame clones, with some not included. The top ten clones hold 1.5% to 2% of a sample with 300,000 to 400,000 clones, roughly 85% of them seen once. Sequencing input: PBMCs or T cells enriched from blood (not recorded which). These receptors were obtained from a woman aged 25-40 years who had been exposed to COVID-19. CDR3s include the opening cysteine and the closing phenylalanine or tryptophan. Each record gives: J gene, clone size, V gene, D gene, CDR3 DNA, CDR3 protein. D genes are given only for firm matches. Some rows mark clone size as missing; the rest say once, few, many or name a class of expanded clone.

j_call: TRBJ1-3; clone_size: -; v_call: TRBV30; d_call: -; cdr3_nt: TGTGCCTGGAGTCCAGGAAGCTCTGGAAACACCATATATTTT; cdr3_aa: CAWSPGSSGNTIYF
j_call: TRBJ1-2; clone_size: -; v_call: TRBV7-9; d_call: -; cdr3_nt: TGTGCCAGCAGCTTTGAGAAGGGGAGGTCCAACTATGGCTACACCTTC; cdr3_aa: CASSFEKGRSNYGYTF
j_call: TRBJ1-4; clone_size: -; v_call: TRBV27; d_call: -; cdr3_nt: TGTGCCAGCGGAGGGGTTGGCGTCAATGAAAAACTGTTTTTT; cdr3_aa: CASGGVGVNEKLFF
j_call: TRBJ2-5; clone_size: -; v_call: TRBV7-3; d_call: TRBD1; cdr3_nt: TGTGCCAGCAGCTTCCAAGGCGGACAGGGGGAGACCCAGTACTTC; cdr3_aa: CASSFQGGQGETQYF
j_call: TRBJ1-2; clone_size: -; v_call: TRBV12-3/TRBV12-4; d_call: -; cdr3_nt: TGTGCCAGCAGGGGGGCGGGTAACTATGGCTACACCTTC; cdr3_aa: CASRGAGNYGYTF
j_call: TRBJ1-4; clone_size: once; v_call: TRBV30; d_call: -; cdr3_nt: TGTGCCTGGAGTACCGGGGGGACAAATAATGAAAAACTGTTTTTT; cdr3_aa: CAWSTGGTNNEKLFF
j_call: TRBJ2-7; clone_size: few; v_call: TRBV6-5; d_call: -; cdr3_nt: TGTGCCAGCAGCCGCGGGGTGGGGTCCTACGAGCAGTACTTC; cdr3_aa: CASSRGVGSYEQYF
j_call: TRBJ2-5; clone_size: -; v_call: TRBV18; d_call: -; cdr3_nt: TGTGCCAGCTCTCTCGGACAGTACCAAGAGACCCAGTACTTC; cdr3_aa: CASSLGQYQETQYF
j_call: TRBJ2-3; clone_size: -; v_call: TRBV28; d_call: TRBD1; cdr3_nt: TGTGCCAGCAGTTTGATTCGGACAGGAGGCACAGATACGCAGTATTTT; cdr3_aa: CASSLIRTGGTDTQYF
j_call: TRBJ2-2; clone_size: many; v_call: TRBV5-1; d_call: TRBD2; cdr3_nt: TGCGCCAGCAGCATTGTAGCGGGAGGCAGCACCGGGGAGCTGTTTTTT; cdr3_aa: CASSIVAGGSTGELFF
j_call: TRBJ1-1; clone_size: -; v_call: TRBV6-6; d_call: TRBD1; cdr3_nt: TGTGCCAGCAGAAGTCCAGGACAGGGGTCCTTTGAAGCTTTCTTT; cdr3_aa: CASRSPGQGSFEAFF
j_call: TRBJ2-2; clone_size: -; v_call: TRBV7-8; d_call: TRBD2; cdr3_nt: TGTGCCAGCAGGGCGACTAGCGGGGGGGCCTCCGGGGAGCTGTTTTTT; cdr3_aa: CASRATSGGASGELFF
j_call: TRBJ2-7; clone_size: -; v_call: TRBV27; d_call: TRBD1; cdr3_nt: TGTGCCAGCAGTAGACAGGGGCCGCCCGAGCAGTACTTC; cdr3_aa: CASSRQGPPEQYF
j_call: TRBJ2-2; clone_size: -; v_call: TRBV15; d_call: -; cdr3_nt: TGTGCCACCAGCAGGGGGCGGACCGGGGAGCTGTTTTTT; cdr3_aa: CATSRGRTGELFF
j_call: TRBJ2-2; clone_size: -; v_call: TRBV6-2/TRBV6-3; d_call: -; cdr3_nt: TGTGCCAGCAGTTACTCGCGGATCGACCCCGGGGAGCTGTTTTTT; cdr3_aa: CASSYSRIDPGELFF
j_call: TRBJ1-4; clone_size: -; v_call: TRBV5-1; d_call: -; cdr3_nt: TGCGCCAGCAGCTATATGAGCCACAATGAAAAACTGTTTTTT; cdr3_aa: CASSYMSHNEKLFF
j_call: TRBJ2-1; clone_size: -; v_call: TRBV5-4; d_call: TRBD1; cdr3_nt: TGTGCCAGCAGCTTGGAACAGGGGGGTATTTACAATGAGCAGTTCTTC; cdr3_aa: CASSLEQGGIYNEQFF
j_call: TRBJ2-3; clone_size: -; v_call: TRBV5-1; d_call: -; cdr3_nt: TGCGCCAGCAGCTTGTCCTCTCTCACAGATACGCAGTATTTT; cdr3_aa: CASSLSSLTDTQYF
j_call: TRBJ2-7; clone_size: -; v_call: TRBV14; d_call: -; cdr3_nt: TGTGCCAGCAGCCAAGTTGACAGGAGAACCTACGAGCAGTACTTC; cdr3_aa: CASSQVDRRTYEQYF
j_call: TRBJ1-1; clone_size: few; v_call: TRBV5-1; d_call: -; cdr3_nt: TGCGCCAGCAGCTACGGGAGGAACACTGAAGCTTTCTTT; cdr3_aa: CASSYGRNTEAFF
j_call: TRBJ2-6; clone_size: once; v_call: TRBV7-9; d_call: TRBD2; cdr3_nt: TGTGCCAGCAGCTTAGGGAGCGGGGGGGCCCCTGGGGCCAACGTCCTGACTTTC; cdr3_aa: CASSLGSGGAPGANVLTF
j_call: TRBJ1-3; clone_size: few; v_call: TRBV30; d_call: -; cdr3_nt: TGTGCCTGGAGTTCGTCTGAGGTAAACACCATATATTTT; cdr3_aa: CAWSSSEVNTIYF
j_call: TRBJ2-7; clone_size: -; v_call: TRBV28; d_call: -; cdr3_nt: TGTGCCAGCAGTTTAGGGAGCGGGCCCTACGAGCAGTACTTC; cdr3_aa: CASSLGSGPYEQYF
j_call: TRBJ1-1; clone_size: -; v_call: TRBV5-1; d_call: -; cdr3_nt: TGCGCCAGCAGTACAGGGATGAACACTGAAGCTTTCTTT; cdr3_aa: CASSTGMNTEAFF
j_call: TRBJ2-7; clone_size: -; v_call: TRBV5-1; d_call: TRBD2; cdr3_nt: TGCGCCAGCAGCGGACGGGGGGGAGACGAGCAGTACTTC; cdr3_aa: CASSGRGGDEQYF
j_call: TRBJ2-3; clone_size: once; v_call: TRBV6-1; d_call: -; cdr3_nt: TGTGCCAGCAGTGAAGTATCTAATACGCAGTATTTT; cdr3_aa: CASSEVSNTQYF
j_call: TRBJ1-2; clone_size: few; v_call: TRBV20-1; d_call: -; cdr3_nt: TGCAGTGGCGGGGGGGATGGCTACACCTTC; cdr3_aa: CSGGGDGYTF
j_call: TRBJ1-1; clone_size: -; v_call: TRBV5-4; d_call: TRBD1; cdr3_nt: TGTGCCAGCAGCTTTACAGGGGGGATGAACACTGAAGCTTTCTTT; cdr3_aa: CASSFTGGMNTEAFF
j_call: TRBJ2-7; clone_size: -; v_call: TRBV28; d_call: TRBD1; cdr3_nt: TGTGCCAGCAGTTTATTGGCAGGGGGCTACGAGCAGTACTTC; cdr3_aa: CASSLLAGGYEQYF
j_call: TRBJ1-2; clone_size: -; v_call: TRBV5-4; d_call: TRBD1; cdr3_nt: TGTGCCAGCAGCCGTGAGACAGGGAGCGGCTACACCTTC; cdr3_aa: CASSRETGSGYTF
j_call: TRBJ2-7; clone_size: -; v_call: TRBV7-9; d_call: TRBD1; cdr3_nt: TGTGCCAGCAGCTTACCGCAGGGGGAAACATTCGAGCAGTACTTC; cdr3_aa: CASSLPQGETFEQYF
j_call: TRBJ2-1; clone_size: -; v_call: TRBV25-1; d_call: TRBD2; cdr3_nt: TGTGCCAGTCTTGGTCCTAGCGGGGTTAACCGGGATGAGCAGTTCTTC; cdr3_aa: CASLGPSGVNRDEQFF
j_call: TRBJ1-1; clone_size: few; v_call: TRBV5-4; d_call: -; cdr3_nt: TGTGCCAGCAGCCTGAGAGACAGCCTGAACACTGAAGCTTTCTTT; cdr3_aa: CASSLRDSLNTEAFF
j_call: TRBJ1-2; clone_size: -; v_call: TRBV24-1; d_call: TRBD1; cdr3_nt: TGTGCCACCAGTGATTCTGGGGCTCCGGGACAGGCTAACTATGGCTACACCTTC; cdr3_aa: CATSDSGAPGQANYGYTF
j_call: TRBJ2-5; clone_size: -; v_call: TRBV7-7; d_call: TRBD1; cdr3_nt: TGTGCTAGCAGCCTAGGGGCACCCGGGACAGGTCTCCAAGAGACCCAGTACTTC; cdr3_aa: CASSLGAPGTGLQETQYF
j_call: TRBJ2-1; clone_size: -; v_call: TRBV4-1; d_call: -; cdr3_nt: TGCGCCAGCAGCCTGAACGGAGGATCCTCGCCGGAGCAGTTCTTC; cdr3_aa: CASSLNGGSSPEQFF
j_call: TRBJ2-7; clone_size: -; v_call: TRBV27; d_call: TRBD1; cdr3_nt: TGTGCCAGCAGTTCCCCAGGGGGCGAAGGCGAGCAGTACTTC; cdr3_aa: CASSSPGGEGEQYF
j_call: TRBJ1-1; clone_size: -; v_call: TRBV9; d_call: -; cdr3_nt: TGTGCCAGCAGCGTAGTGGGGCCAGGGAACACTGAAGCTTTCTTT; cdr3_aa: CASSVVGPGNTEAFF
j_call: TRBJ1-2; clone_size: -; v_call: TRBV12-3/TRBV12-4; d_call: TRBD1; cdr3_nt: TGTGCCGGGACAGGGAATAACTATGGCTACACCTTC; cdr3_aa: CAGTGNNYGYTF